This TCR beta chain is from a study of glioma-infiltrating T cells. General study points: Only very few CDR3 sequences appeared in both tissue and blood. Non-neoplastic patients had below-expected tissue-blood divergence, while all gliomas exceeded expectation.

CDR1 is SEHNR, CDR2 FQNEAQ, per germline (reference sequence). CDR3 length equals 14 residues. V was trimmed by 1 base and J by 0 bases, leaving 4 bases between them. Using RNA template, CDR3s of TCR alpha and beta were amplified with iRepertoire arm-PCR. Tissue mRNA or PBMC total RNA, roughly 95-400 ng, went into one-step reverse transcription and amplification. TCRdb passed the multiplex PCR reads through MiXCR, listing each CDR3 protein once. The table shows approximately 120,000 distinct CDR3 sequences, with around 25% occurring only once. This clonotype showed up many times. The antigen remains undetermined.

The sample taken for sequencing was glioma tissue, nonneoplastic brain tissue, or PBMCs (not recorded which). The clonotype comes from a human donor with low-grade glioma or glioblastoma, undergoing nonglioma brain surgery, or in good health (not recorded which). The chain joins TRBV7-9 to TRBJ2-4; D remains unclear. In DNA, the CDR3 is TGTGCCAGCAGCTTAGACAAAGCCAAAAACATTCAGTACTTC. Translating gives CASSLDKAKNIQYF.